The source of this TCR beta chain is a study of identical twins. The study's findings and limits: There were fewer insertions in abundant cord blood beta clonotypes, but memory repertoires showed no such pattern.

TCRdb re-analysed the 5' RACE reads in MiXCR, keeping a single row per CDR3 protein. Among around 370,000 distinct CDR3 sequences listed, 8.5% to 10% were seen once. Concerning this clonotype itself: What it recognizes is unknown.

This TCR came from a woman aged 45 to 65 in good health. Material for sequencing was naive T cells sorted from blood.

The CDR3 here is CASRGTSGTNTGELFF. The DNA for the CDR3 is TGCGCCAGCAGGGGGACTAGCGGAACGAACACCGGGGAGCTGTTTTTT. The chain joins TRBV5-1 to TRBJ2-2; TRBD2 aligns across 11 bases. The CDR3 consists of 16 residues. The J segment lost 0 bases and the V segment lost 5 bases, leaving 3 bases of the junction unmatched. Germline CDR1 reads SGHRS; CDR2 reads YFSETQ.